A single sample gave rise to the 29 T cell receptor beta chains below, sequenced in a study of blood T cells in healthy people across ages. Combining a sample-barcoded 5' primer with a J-beta primer mix, a second PCR ran for about 6 to 11 cycles. TCRdb itself ran the 5' RACE reads through MiXCR, one entry per CDR3 protein. The data contain over a million distinct CDR3 sequences, 42% of them seen just once; the ten biggest clones take up approximately 7.9%. The material sequenced was blood. Receptor source: a woman younger than 30 in good health.

V gene TRBV21-1 combines with J gene TRBJ1-4. TRBV21-1 is a documented pseudogene. This CDR3 comprises 19 residues. The CDR3 reads CASSKGVKVARLTNEKLFF. DNA of the CDR3: TGTGCCAGCAGCAAAGGGGTGAAGGTGGCTAGATTAACTAATGAAAAACTGTTTTTT.

The chain is built from TRBV7-9 and TRBJ2-5; 7 positions match TRBD1. The CDR3 consists of 14 residues. Trimming at V came to 5 bases and at J to 4 bases, leaving 7 bases not matched to a gene. Germline CDR1 SEHNR, CDR2 FQNEAQ (reference sequence). CDR3 DNA: TGTGCCAGCAGCCCCCCATGGGACAGAGAGACCCAGTACTTC. Translation: CASSPPWDRETQYF.

This sequence joins TRBV20-1 and TRBJ2-1; 10 bases align to TRBD2. The closer fit of TRBJ2-7 to the DNA end suggests the J call may be wrong. The CDR3 consists of 15 residues. CDR1 and CDR2 (germline): DFQATT, SNEGSKA (reference sequence). In DNA form, the CDR3 reads TGCAGTGCTAGGAAACTAGCGGGAAATTCGAATGAGCAGTACTTC. This sequence encodes CSARKLAGNSNEQYF.

The CDR3 loop reads CASSTAGEGTDTQYF. DNA of the CDR3: TGTGCCAGCAGTACCGCGGGAGAGGGGACAGATACGCAGTATTTT. V and J are TRBV6-1 and TRBJ2-3; TRBD2 agrees at 7 bases. CDR1 is MNHNS and CDR2 is SASEGT in the germline V gene. V gave up 5 bases and J gave up 3 bases; unmatched junction bases: 8. This CDR3 contains 15 residues.

The rearrangement links TRBV12-5 to TRBJ2-1; 10 bases agree with TRBD2. The junction had 5 bases not matched to a gene; V was cut back by 6 bases and J by 6 bases. This CDR3 has 14 residues. Per the germline V gene, CDR1 is LGHNT and CDR2 is FRNRAP. Written as DNA, the CDR3 is TGTGCTAGTGGGCTAGCGGGAGTTGGCAATGAGCAGTTCTTC. Translated: CASGLAGVGNEQFF.

The V and J genes are TRBV6-5 and TRBJ1-1; no firm D call. Per the germline V gene, CDR1 is MNHEY and CDR2 is SVGAGI. The CDR3 runs to 15 residues. V was pared by 0 bases and J by 4 bases, with 12 bases between. CDR3 protein: CASSYSNSLRTEAFF. The CDR3 DNA sequence: TGTGCCAGCAGTTACTCGAACAGCTTACGCACTGAAGCTTTCTTT.

This clonotype has a handful of counts. The CDR3 DNA reads TGTGCCAGCAGCCAAGGGAGGGCCGTTTTCAGCACAGATACGCAGTATTTT. Its translation is CASSQGRAVFSTDTQYF. The chain is built from TRBV14 and TRBJ2-3; D perhaps matches TRBD2 (6 bases). Germline loops: CDR1 SGHDN, CDR2 FVKESK. V dropped 1 base and J dropped 0 bases, with 14 bases sitting between them. The CDR3 has 17 amino acids.

This clonotype was counted a few times. V gene TRBV10-2 combines with J gene TRBJ2-3; tentatively, D is TRBD1 (6 bases). In germline, CDR1 is WSHSY, CDR2 SAAADI. Trimming took 1 base from V and 3 from J, leaving 17 bases between them. This CDR3 has 17 amino acids. The CDR3 DNA reads as TGCGCCAGCAGTGAGTTGGTTCAAGGACAGATTACAGATACGCAGTATTTT. This sequence encodes CASSELVQGQITDTQYF.

The J gene is TRBJ1-2, the V gene TRBV5-1, with unresolved D. V was shortened by 4 bases and J by 5 bases, with 12 bases between the two germline ends. Germline V gene lookup returns CDR1 SGHRS and CDR2 YFSETQ. The CDR3 consists of 13 residues. CDR3 amino acids: CASSGEGEYGYTF. The DNA for the CDR3 is TGCGCCAGCAGCGGGGAGGGAGAATATGGCTACACCTTC.

This clonotype was observed a handful of times. V gene TRBV20-1 combines with J gene TRBJ2-5; D possibly corresponds to TRBD2 (6 bases). V gave up 6 bases and J gave up 5 bases, with 25 bases separating them. The CDR3 length is 16 residues. Germline assignment: CDR1 DFQATT and CDR2 SNEGSKA (reference sequence). CDR3 sequence reads: CSAYTLGGRFTETQYF. In DNA form, the CDR3 reads TGCAGTGCGTACACCCTCGGGGGTCGGTTTACTGAGACCCAGTACTTC.

This clonotype was seen a few times. The chain carries TRBV12-3 or TRBV12-4 and TRBJ2-1; 11 nucleotides agree with TRBD2. The V segment lost 4 bases and the J segment 7 bases; nucleotides outside the gene matches: 6. The CDR3 contains 15 residues. The CDR3 is CASSSRSGGANEQFF. The CDR3 DNA follows: TGTGCCAGCAGTTCCCGTAGCGGGGGGGCGAATGAGCAGTTCTTC.

This chain uses TRBV12-3 or TRBV12-4 with TRBJ2-2; a weak D match, TRBD2 (6 bases). CDR3 length: 18 amino acids. V lost 4 bases and J 0 bases, leaving 18 bases between the germline ends. This chain's CDR3 is CASSSNGGNLANTGELFF. CDR3 in DNA: TGTGCCAGCAGTTCAAACGGAGGGAATCTAGCGAACACCGGGGAGCTGTTTTTT.

In its sample, this clonotype was seen a few times. The rearrangement uses TRBV7-2 and TRBJ1-2; D unresolved. Germline V CDR1 and CDR2: SGHTA, FQGNSA. Trimming took 4 bases from V and 8 from J, leaving 23 bases between them. This CDR3 is built from 16 residues. Here the CDR3 DNA reads TGTGCCAGCAGCTCCCGGGCGGCGGCTACATGGGGAGGCTACACCTTC. It codes for CASSSRAAATWGGYTF.

The chain couples TRBV20-1 to TRBJ2-5; D gene unclear. In germline, CDR1 is DFQATT, CDR2 SNEGSKA (reference sequence). The CDR3 totals 16 residues. V lost 0 bases to trimming and J lost 1 base, with 15 bases between them. DNA for the CDR3: TGCAGTGCTAGAGATTTGGAGCGAGAAAGCCAAGAGACCCAGTACTTC. It encodes CSARDLERESQETQYF.

The rearrangement links TRBV7-9 to TRBJ1-5; D call uncertain. Between the trimmed V and J ends, which lost 3 bases and 6 bases, there was a span of 15 bases. Looked up from germline, CDR1 is SEHNR and CDR2 is FQNEAQ (reference sequence). The CDR3 runs 15 residues. CDR3 region: CASSFSGGVRQPQHF. The CDR3 nucleotides read TGTGCCAGCAGCTTCTCAGGCGGGGTACGTCAGCCCCAGCATTTT.

Concerning this clonotype itself: Compared with germline, one end of the junction differs, possibly owing to a read error. The chain recombines TRBV5-1 with TRBJ1-5; the D gene is possibly TRBD1 (6 bases). The CDR3 is 15 residues long. The V gene's germline CDR1 is SGHRS and CDR2 YFSETQ. CDR3 in amino acids: CASSLDGGPRQLQHF. CDR3 coding DNA: TGCGCCAGCAGCTTGGATGGGGGCCCGAGGCAGCTCCAGCATTTT.

The rearrangement links TRBV2 to TRBJ2-1; D unclear. Trimming cost V 4 bases and J 6 bases, with 4 bases left between them. CDR3 length: 11 residues. Per the germline V gene, CDR1 is SNHLY and CDR2 is FYNNEI. The CDR3 region has the DNA TGTGCCAGCAGTGTATTCAATGAGCAGTTCTTC. Translating gives CASSVFNEQFF.

The chain carries TRBV20-1 and TRBJ2-7, with 11 bases matching TRBD2. The CDR3 extends over 13 amino acids. V trimming: 6 bases; J trimming: 2 bases; junction bases outside the gene matches: 3. In germline, CDR1 is DFQATT, CDR2 SNEGSKA (reference sequence). CDR3 nucleotide sequence: TGCAGTGCCGTACTAGCGGGGGCCTACGAGCAGTACTTC. It yields the protein CSAVLAGAYEQYF.

J is TRBJ2-7 and V is TRBV6-1; TRBD1 matches at 12 bases. The J segment lost 4 bases and the V segment lost 6 bases, leaving 19 bases of the junction unmatched. The V gene's germline CDR1 is MNHNS and CDR2 SASEGT. The length of the CDR3 is 19 residues. The CDR3 loop is CASSPVPGQGATGFYEQYF. CDR3 in DNA: TGTGCCAGCAGCCCCGTCCCGGGACAGGGGGCGACTGGTTTTTACGAGCAGTACTTC.

This clonotype was detected only a few times. The V call is TRBV2, the J call TRBJ2-7; D ambiguous. The CDR3 has 14 amino acids. Germline lookup yields CDR1 SNHLY and CDR2 FYNNEI. Trimming pared 0 bases from V and 1 base from J, leaving 7 bases between. CDR3 DNA sequence: TGTGCCAGCAGTGAAGCGCTGCAATCCTACGAGCAGTACTTC. Translation gives CASSEALQSYEQYF.

The chain recombines TRBV20-1 with TRBJ2-4; 16 bases are a match to TRBD2. This CDR3 is built from 15 residues. With 4 bases clipped from V and 7 bases from J, the junction kept 4 bases outside the gene matches. Germline V CDR1 and CDR2: DFQATT, SNEGSKA (reference sequence). The CDR3 DNA reads TGCAGTGCTACTACGGGACTAGCGGGAGGGAACATTCAGTACTTC. This translates into CSATTGLAGGNIQYF.

In its sample, this clonotype was seen a few times. The rearrangement links TRBV6-5 to TRBJ1-2, with D uncertain. Germline V lookup: CDR1 MNHEY, CDR2 SVGAGI. This CDR3 spans 15 amino acids. Deletions cut 6 bases from V and 2 bases from J, with 16 bases between. CDR3 DNA sequence: TGTGCCAGCAGACACAGAGGACCTCTCAACTATGGCTACACCTTC. It specifies CASRHRGPLNYGYTF.

This chain connects TRBV6-6 to TRBJ1-4; D is unclear. CDR3 length: 17 residues. Germline V lookup: CDR1 MNHNY, CDR2 SVGAGI (reference sequence). The V end lost 5 bases, the J end lost 0 bases, and 16 bases lay between the germline ends. CDR3 sequence: CASSITGVTATNEKLFF. The CDR3 DNA sequence: TGTGCCAGCAGTATTACCGGGGTTACTGCAACTAATGAAAAACTGTTTTTT.

Only one count was recorded for this clonotype. This may be a read error: a much more frequent sequence differs by one nucleotide. The J gene is TRBJ2-4, the V gene TRBV25-1, with 7 bases identical to TRBD2. The DNA end is a closer match to TRBJ2-7, so the J assignment may be wrong. The CDR3 is 13 residues long. Germline values: CDR1 MGHDK, CDR2 SYGVNS. The CDR3 DNA sequence: TGTGCCAGCAATCCTAGCGGCCCCTACGAGCAGTACTTC. Amino acid sequence: CASNPSGPYEQYF.

This clonotype occurred a few times. The rearrangement links TRBV4-1 to TRBJ1-6; D is perhaps TRBD1 (5 bases). Trimming removed 1 base from V and 3 bases from J, with 16 bases in between. Germline CDR1 reads MGHRA; CDR2 reads YSYEKL. CDR3 length: 18 residues. The CDR3 DNA sequence: TGCGCCAGCAGCCAAGGTGCAGGGCCCAACGGCTATAATTCACCCCTCCACTTT. Translated, it gives CASSQGAGPNGYNSPLHF.

This chain uses TRBV3-1 with TRBJ2-7, with D maybe TRBD2 (5 bases). CDR3 length: 15 residues. The germline V gene encodes CDR1 LGHDT and CDR2 YNNKEL (reference sequence). The V end lost 0 bases, the J end lost 6 bases, and 15 bases lay between the germline ends. The CDR3 protein is CASSQDFSDLSEQYF. The CDR3 DNA reads as TGTGCCAGCAGCCAAGATTTTAGCGACCTCTCCGAGCAGTACTTC.

This chain links TRBV20-1 with TRBJ2-2; 7 bases are a match to TRBD2. The CDR3 spans 16 residues. Germline V gene lookup returns CDR1 DFQATT and CDR2 SNEGSKA (reference sequence). The V and J ends lost 1 base and 5 bases, in that order; junction bases with no gene match: 10. The chain's CDR3 is CSARVSTSLGTGELFF. CDR3 sequence (DNA): TGCAGTGCTAGAGTTTCGACTAGCCTGGGTACCGGGGAGCTGTTTTTT.

The rearrangement joins TRBV6-1 to TRBJ2-7; the match to TRBD2 covers 8 bases. The DNA matches TRBJ2-5 better at its end, which makes the J call doubtful. The CDR3 has 15 residues. The germline V gene has CDR1 MNHNS and CDR2 SASEGT. The CDR3 region is CASSEEGLEGETQYF. CDR3 DNA: TGTGCCAGCAGTGAAGAGGGACTAGAGGGAGAGACCCAGTACTTC.

The chain joins TRBV6-5 to TRBJ2-5; no reliable D call. The CDR3 spans 14 residues. The germline gives CDR1 MNHEY, CDR2 SVGAGI. V was pared by 5 bases and J by 2 bases, with 12 bases between. The CDR3 nucleotides are TGTGCCAGCAGTACCCTGGAACAGCAAGAGACCCAGTACTTC. Translated: CASSTLEQQETQYF.